The clone carrying this TCR beta chain was detected many times. Its antigen is unknown. These data belong to a study of identical twins. The study, taken as a whole, reports: These conclusions were based on statistical analysis (cross-sectional, not following the same donors). It was possible that invariant MAIT and iNKT cells partly confounded the zero-insertion analyses. Fewer insertions characterized abundant cord blood beta clonotypes, whereas memory repertoires showed none.

Template switching added a universal primer site; cDNA carried unique molecular identifiers. TCRdb reprocessed the 5' RACE reads via MiXCR and lists one record per CDR3 protein. The sample yields hundreds of thousands of distinct CDR3 sequences, 6% to 8% seen once. The CDR3 consists of 15 residues. J was trimmed by 4 bases and V by 5 bases; bases with no gene match: 7. Germline values: CDR1 MGHRA, CDR2 YSYEKL. Separately, the same data were catalogued under a study of yellow fever vaccine responses in identical twins.

The sequencing input was CD8+ T cells sorted from blood. This clonotype was obtained from a woman younger than 35 in good health. The chain recombines TRBV4-1 with TRBJ1-5; 8 positions agree with TRBD1. CDR3 region: CASSGSGQANQPQHF. Written as DNA, the CDR3 is TGCGCCAGCAGCGGTTCGGGACAGGCGAATCAGCCCCAGCATTTT.